This T cell receptor (beta chain) was captured in a study of cytomegalovirus exposure and HLA in healthy donors. Study context: An analysis done earlier identified almost 120 million unique TCR beta sequences from about 179 million T cells. Findings of the study overall: TRBV6-2, TRBV6-3 and other indistinguishable V segments were excluded.

For this clone: Its antigen remains unknown.

Both 60 Vbeta primers and 13 Jbeta primers went into the PCR. As processed by the authors: As a later analysis found, there were 80 million to 90 million unique TCR beta chains, of which around 9.9 million were shared. The method was immunoSEQ multiplex PCR; TCRdb's version includes in-frame clones alone and lacks a portion of them. Clone size and the V and J calls come from that table; the DNA yielded D and trimming. The sample includes under 65,000 clones. The CDR3 loop spans 15 amino acids. Losses at the gene ends were 0 bases for V and 3 bases for J; bases not matched to a gene: 4. CDR1 and CDR2 (germline): SGHDT, YYEEEE.

The sequencing sample was made of PBMCs. The origin of this receptor is a woman between 18 and 29 years old in good health and CMV-seronegative. The rearrangement joins TRBV5-6 to TRBJ2-3, with 7 bases aligning to TRBD2. CDR3 loop: CASSLVASGTDTQYF. The CDR3 DNA reads as TGTGCCAGCAGCTTGGTTGCTAGCGGTACAGATACGCAGTATTTT.